This T cell receptor beta chain was recorded in a study of blood T cell repertoires in COVID-19. Study context: Acute and convalescent COVID-19 specimens originated in the United States, Italy and Spain. T cells, B-cell-depleted T cells, or PBMCs provided the cDNA or gDNA that served as material.

Seattle's enrolled individuals joined amid active infection and were then monitored longitudinally. Here immunoSEQ multiplex PCR was the method, and the copy in TCRdb shows in-frame clones only, minus some. The sample holds tens of thousands of clones, 87% seen once. Material: peripheral blood. The receptor's source is a woman aged 55-69 years with COVID-19, enrolled during active disease.

Here the CDR3 reads CASSPRTDGNEQFF. The CDR3 nucleotides read TGTGCCAGCTCACCGAGGACAGACGGTAATGAGCAGTTCTTC. J is TRBJ2-1 and V is TRBV18; tentative D call: TRBD1 (6 bases). Deletions cut 3 bases from V and 7 bases from J, with 13 bases between. CDR3 length: 14 amino acids. The V gene's germline CDR1 is KGHSH and CDR2 LQKENI.